The 18 T cell receptor beta chains presented below share a single source sample, sequenced in a study of T-cell memory formation after mild COVID-19. A single record per CDR3 protein comes from TCRdb applying MiXCR to the 5' RACE reads. This table holds roughly 80,000 distinct CDR3 sequences, approximately 15% found once. The sequencing sample was made of PBMCs or a T cell subset sorted from them (not recorded which). These receptor sequences come from an adult woman who had mild COVID-19 (a few samples of this study predate the infection). Cell type and time point are not known.

There are a few counts of this clonotype. The chain carries TRBV4-1 and TRBJ2-2, with TRBD2 matching over 9 bases. CDR1 and CDR2 (germline): MGHRA, YSYEKL. V lost 3 bases and J lost 1; bases outside the gene matches: 3. The CDR3 has 16 residues. The CDR3 reads CASSHETSGNTGELFF. In DNA form, the CDR3 reads TGCGCCAGCAGCCACGAGACTAGCGGGAACACCGGGGAGCTGTTTTTT.

This clonotype was recorded a few times. The chain has TRBV9 and TRBJ2-3, with 9 bases aligning to TRBD1. CDR3 size: 16 residues. The germline V gene encodes CDR1 SGDLS and CDR2 YYNGEE. The V and J ends lost 0 bases and 1 base, in that order; junction bases with no gene match: 3. The CDR3 here is CASSVARQGGTDTQYF. As DNA, the CDR3 is TGTGCCAGCAGCGTAGCTCGACAGGGGGGCACAGATACGCAGTATTTT. Drawing the rest from reference TRBV9 and TRBJ2-3, the complete variable domain is DSGVTQTPKHLITATGQRVTLRCSPRSGDLSVYWYQQSLDQGLQFLIQYYNGEERAKGNILERFSAQQFPDLHSELNLSSLELGDSALYFCASSVARQGGTDTQYFGPGTRLTVL.

The chain carries TRBV12-3 or TRBV12-4 and TRBJ2-2, with D possibly TRBD2 on 6 matching bases. The CDR3 sequence is 14 residues long. Trimming pared 6 bases from V and 3 bases from J, leaving 11 bases between. The CDR3 DNA follows: TGTGCCAGCAGCATAGCGGAGTACACCGGGGAGCTGTTTTTT. Translation gives CASSIAEYTGELFF.

In this sample, this clonotype turned up a few times. The genes are TRBV11-2 and TRBJ2-3; either TRBD1 or TRBD2 may supply D (5 bases each). The CDR3 totals 16 residues. Germline V gene lookup returns CDR1 SGHAT and CDR2 FQNNGV. Trimming took 5 bases from V and 6 from J, leaving 21 bases between them. CDR3 loop: CASSVGAVPEGDTQYF. CDR3 sequence (DNA): TGTGCCAGCAGCGTAGGGGCGGTCCCTGAGGGGGATACGCAGTATTTT.

The rearrangement links TRBV12-3 or TRBV12-4 to TRBJ1-2; D is undetermined. This CDR3 contains 13 residues. Trimming shortened V by 3 bases and J by 7 bases, and 12 bases separated the two germline ends. The CDR3 nucleotides read TGTGCCAGCAGTTTGGGGATAATCCCTGGCTACACCTTC. It is translated as CASSLGIIPGYTF.

This chain links TRBV7-9 with TRBJ1-4, with D perhaps TRBD1 (6 bases). The CDR3 runs to 16 residues. The V and J ends lost 4 bases and 0 bases respectively, with 12 bases between them. The germline gives CDR1 SEHNR, CDR2 FQNEAQ (reference sequence). As DNA, the CDR3 is TGTGCCAGCAGCTCGTCAAGGGGGACAACTAATGAAAAACTGTTTTTT. It yields the protein CASSSSRGTTNEKLFF.

Many counts were recorded for this clonotype. The chain has TRBV5-1 and TRBJ2-1, with 7 positions matching TRBD2. CDR1 and CDR2 from the germline V gene are SGHRS and YFSETQ. The CDR3 loop spans 11 amino acids. The V and J ends lost 4 bases and 13 bases, in that order; junction bases with no gene match: 5. The CDR3: CASSPGLDQFF. The CDR3 DNA reads TGCGCCAGCAGCCCCGGACTAGATCAGTTCTTC.

The chain is built from TRBV5-4 and TRBJ2-1; D perhaps matches TRBD2 (6 bases). Germline lookup yields CDR1 SGHNT and CDR2 YYREEE (reference sequence). CDR3 size: 16 residues. Trimming left V 4 bases short and J 4 bases short, with 18 bases between. CDR3 coding DNA: TGTGCCAGCAGCCCCGCTGATCCGGGAGCGTACAATGAGCAGTTCTTC. This sequence encodes CASSPADPGAYNEQFF.

This chain links TRBV7-2 with TRBJ2-7; D unresolved. CDR1 and CDR2 (germline): SGHTA, FQGNSA. V was pared by 3 bases and J by 4 bases, with 13 bases between. This CDR3 is 14 amino acids long. The CDR3 spells CASSLVSSTYEQYF. Written as DNA, the CDR3 is TGTGCCAGCAGCTTGGTTTCCAGCACATACGAGCAGTACTTC.

V is TRBV24-1 and J is TRBJ2-1; no firm D call. V was cut by 3 bases and J by 2 bases, with 1 base left in between. The CDR3 runs to 12 residues. Germline V gives CDR1 KGHDR, CDR2 SFDVKD. CDR3 in DNA: TGTGCCACCAGTGATGCCTACAATGAGCAGTTCTTC. Translated, it gives CATSDAYNEQFF.

In DNA form, the CDR3 reads TGCAGCGTTGAAGTCACGGAACCCTACGAGCAGTACTTC. It specifies CSVEVTEPYEQYF. The rearrangement uses TRBV29-1 and TRBJ2-7; D is undetermined. Germline lookup yields CDR1 SQVTM and CDR2 ANQGSEA. V was shortened by 1 base and J by 2 bases, with 9 bases between the two germline ends. The CDR3 length is 13 residues.

This clonotype showed up many times. The J gene is TRBJ2-2, the V gene TRBV20-1; 9 bases fit TRBD2. Germline V CDR1 and CDR2: DFQATT, SNEGSKA (reference sequence). The V segment lost 3 bases and the J segment 6 bases; nucleotides outside the gene matches: 2. The CDR3 has 13 residues. Here the CDR3 reads CSASIAGAGELFF. The CDR3 coding sequence is TGCAGTGCTAGCATAGCGGGAGCCGGGGAGCTGTTTTTT.

This clonotype appeared a few times. The CDR3 loop reads CSVWTSGSSREQYF. The CDR3 DNA follows: TGCAGCGTTTGGACTAGCGGGAGCTCGCGGGAGCAGTACTTC. The rearrangement links TRBV29-1 to TRBJ2-7, with 13 bases aligning to TRBD2. The germline V gene has CDR1 SQVTM and CDR2 ANQGSEA. Trimming took 5 bases from V and 7 from J; bases not matched to a gene: 8. The CDR3 has 14 residues.

The chain has TRBV12-3 or TRBV12-4 and TRBJ2-3, with 8 bases lining up with TRBD2. The CDR3 is made up of 16 amino acids. The junction had 6 bases not matched to a gene; V was cut back by 3 bases and J by 1 base. This CDR3 reads CASSFVTSARTDTQYF. The DNA of the CDR3 is TGTGCCAGCAGTTTTGTGACTAGCGCACGCACAGATACGCAGTATTTT.

The chain uses TRBV9 and TRBJ2-3; 8 nucleotides agree with TRBD2. The CDR3 has 17 residues. J lost 6 bases, V lost 4 bases, and 16 bases had no gene match. Germline CDR1 SGDLS, CDR2 YYNGEE. CDR3 sequence reads: CASSTDSLAREGDTQYF. CDR3 in DNA: TGTGCCAGCAGCACCGACTCATTAGCTCGGGAGGGGGATACGCAGTATTTT.

The V gene is TRBV20-1, the J gene TRBJ2-1; 10 nucleotides match TRBD2. Germline V gives CDR1 DFQATT, CDR2 SNEGSKA (reference sequence). The CDR3 consists of 16 residues. Trimming took 0 bases from V and 8 from J; bases not matched to a gene: 10. The CDR3: CSARDLREREGHEQFF. CDR3 in DNA: TGCAGTGCTAGAGACCTTAGGGAGCGGGAGGGCCATGAGCAGTTCTTC.

The V gene is TRBV4-1, the J gene TRBJ2-3, with D possibly TRBD1 on 6 matching bases. CDR1 and CDR2 from the germline V gene are MGHRA and YSYEKL. This CDR3 has 14 residues. V was clipped by 4 bases and J by 6 bases, with 14 bases between them. Written as DNA, the CDR3 is TGCGCCAGCAGCCTTGGACAGAACACGGATACGCAGTATTTT. It specifies CASSLGQNTDTQYF.

This clonotype occurred a few times. V gene TRBV6-5 combines with J gene TRBJ2-3; 8 positions match TRBD2. Per germline, CDR1 MNHEY and CDR2 SVGAGI. The length of the CDR3 is 15 residues. V gave up 6 bases and J gave up 4 bases; unmatched junction bases: 9. The CDR3 DNA is TGTGCCAGCAGCTATGTGGCGGGAGGCTCAGATACGCAGTATTTT. Translation: CASSYVAGGSDTQYF.